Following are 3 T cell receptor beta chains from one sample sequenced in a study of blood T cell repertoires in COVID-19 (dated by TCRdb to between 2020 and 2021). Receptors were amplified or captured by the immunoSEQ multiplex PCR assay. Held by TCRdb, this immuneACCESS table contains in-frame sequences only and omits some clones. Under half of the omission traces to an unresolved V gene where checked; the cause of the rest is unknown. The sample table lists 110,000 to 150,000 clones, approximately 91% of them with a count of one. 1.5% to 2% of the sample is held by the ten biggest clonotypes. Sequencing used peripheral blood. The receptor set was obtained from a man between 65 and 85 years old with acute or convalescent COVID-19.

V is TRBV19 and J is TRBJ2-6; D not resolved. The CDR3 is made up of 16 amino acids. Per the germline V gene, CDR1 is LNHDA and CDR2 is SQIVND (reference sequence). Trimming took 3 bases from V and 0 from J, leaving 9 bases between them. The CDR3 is CASSIQADSGANVLTF. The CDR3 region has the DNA TGTGCCAGTAGTATCCAGGCTGACTCTGGGGCCAACGTCCTGACTTTC.

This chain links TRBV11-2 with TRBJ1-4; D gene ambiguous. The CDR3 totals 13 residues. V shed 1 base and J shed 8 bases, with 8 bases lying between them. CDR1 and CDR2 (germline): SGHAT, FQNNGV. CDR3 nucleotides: TGTGCCAGCAGCTTAGGACTCGAGGAAAAACTGTTTTTT. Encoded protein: CASSLGLEEKLFF.

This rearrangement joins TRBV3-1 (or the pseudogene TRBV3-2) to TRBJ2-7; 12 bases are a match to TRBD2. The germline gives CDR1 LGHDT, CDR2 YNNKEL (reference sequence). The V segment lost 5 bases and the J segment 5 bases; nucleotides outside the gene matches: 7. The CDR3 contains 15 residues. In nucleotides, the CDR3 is TGTGCCAGCAGCTCTAGCGGGGGGGCCCTGGACGAGCAGTACTTC. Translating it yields CASSSSGGALDEQYF.